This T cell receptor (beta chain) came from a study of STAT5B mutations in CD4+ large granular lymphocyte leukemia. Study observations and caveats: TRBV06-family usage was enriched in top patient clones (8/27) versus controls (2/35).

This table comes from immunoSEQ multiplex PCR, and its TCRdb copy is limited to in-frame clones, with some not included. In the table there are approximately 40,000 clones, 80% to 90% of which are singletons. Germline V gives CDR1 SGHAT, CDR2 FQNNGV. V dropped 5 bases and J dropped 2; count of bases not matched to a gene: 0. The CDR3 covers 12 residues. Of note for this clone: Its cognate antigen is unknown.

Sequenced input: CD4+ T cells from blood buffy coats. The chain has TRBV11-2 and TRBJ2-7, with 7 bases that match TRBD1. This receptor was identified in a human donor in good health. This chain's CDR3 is CASSQGAYEQYF. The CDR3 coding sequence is TGTGCCAGCAGCCAGGGGGCCTACGAGCAGTACTTC.